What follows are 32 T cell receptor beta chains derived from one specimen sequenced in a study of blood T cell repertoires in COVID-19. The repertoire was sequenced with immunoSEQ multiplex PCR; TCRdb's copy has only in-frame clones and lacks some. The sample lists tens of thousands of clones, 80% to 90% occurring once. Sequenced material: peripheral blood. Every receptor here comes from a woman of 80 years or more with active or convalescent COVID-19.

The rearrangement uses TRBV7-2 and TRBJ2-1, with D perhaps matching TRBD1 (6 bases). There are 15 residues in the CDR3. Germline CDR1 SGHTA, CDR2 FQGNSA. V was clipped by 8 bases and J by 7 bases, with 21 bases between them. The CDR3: CASGLRDTKYNEQFF. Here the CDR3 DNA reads TGTGCCAGCGGCCTCCGGGACACAAAATATAATGAGCAGTTCTTC.

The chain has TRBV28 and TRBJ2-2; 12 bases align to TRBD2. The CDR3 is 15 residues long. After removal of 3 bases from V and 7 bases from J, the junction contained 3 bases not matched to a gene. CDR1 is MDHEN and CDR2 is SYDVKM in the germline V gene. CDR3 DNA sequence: TGTGCCAGCAGTTTCCTAGCGGGAGGGCACGGGGAGCTGTTTTTT. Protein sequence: CASSFLAGGHGELFF.

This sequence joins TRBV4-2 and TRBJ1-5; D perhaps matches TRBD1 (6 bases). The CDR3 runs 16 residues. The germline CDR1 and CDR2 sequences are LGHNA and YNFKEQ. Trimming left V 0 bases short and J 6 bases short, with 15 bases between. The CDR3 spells CASSQDAIGGGQPQHF. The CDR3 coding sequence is TGTGCCAGCAGCCAAGATGCTATAGGGGGTGGTCAGCCCCAGCATTTT.

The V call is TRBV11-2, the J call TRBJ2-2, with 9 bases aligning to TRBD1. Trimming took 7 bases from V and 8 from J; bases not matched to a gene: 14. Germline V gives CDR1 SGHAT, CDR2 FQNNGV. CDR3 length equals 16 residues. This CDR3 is CASNTDRGQRPGELFF. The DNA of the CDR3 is TGTGCCAGCAACACGGACAGGGGTCAGCGCCCTGGGGAGCTGTTTTTT.

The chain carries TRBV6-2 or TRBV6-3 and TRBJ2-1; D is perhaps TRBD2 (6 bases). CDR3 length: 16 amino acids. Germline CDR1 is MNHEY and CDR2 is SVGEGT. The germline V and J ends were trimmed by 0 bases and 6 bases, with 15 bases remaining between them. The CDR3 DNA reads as TGTGCCAGCAGTTACTCGCGGGGATCGACCGTCAATGAGCAGTTCTTC. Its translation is CASSYSRGSTVNEQFF.

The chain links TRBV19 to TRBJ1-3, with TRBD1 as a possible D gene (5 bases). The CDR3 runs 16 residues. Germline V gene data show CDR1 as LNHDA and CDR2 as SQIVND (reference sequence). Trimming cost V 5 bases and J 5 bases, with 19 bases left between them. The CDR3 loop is CASSLKSGDVRNTIYF. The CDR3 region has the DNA TGTGCCAGTAGTCTGAAATCGGGGGACGTGAGAAACACCATATATTTT.

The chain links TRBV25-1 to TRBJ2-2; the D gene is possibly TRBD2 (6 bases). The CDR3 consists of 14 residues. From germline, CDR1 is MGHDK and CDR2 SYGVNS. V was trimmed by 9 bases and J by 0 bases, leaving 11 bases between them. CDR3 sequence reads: CASRRGANTGELFF. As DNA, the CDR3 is TGTGCCAGTAGGAGGGGTGCGAACACCGGGGAGCTGTTTTTT.

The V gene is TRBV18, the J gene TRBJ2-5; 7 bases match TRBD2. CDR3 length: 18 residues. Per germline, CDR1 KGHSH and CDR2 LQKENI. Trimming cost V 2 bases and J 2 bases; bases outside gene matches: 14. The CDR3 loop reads CASSPSNPAGRLQETQYF. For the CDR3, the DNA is TGTGCCAGCTCACCATCGAATCCAGCGGGGCGTCTTCAAGAGACCCAGTACTTC.

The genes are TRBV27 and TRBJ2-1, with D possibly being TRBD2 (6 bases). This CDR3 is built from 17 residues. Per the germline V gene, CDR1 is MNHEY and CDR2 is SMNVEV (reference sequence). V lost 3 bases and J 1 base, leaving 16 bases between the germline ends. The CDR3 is CASSLGLDALSYNEQFF. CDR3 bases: TGTGCCAGCAGTTTGGGACTGGATGCCCTTTCCTACAATGAGCAGTTCTTC.

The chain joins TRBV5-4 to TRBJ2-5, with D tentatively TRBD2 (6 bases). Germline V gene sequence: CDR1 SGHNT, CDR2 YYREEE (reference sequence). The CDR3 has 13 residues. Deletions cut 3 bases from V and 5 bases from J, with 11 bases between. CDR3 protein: CASSSGATETQYF. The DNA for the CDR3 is TGTGCCAGCAGCTCGGGAGCCACGGAGACCCAGTACTTC.

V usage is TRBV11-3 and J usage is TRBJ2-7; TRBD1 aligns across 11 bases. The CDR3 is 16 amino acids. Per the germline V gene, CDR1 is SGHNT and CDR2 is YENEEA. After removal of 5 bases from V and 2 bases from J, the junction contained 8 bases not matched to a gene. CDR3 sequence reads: CASSDRDRGNPYEQYF. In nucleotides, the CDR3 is TGTGCCAGCAGCGACCGGGACAGGGGGAACCCCTACGAGCAGTACTTC.

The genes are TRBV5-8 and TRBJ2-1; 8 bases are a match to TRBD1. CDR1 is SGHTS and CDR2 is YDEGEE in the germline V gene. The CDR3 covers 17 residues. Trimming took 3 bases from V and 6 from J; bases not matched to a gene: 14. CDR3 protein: CASSSTVRGQGRNEQFF. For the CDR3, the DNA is TGTGCCAGCAGCTCCACCGTTAGAGGACAGGGTCGCAATGAGCAGTTCTTC.

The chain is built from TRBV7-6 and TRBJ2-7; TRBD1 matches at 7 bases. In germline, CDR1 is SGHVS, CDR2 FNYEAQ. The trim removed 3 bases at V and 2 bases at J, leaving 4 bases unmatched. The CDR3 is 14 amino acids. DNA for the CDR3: TGTGCCAGCAGCTTTGGCAGGGGGACCTACGAGCAGTACTTC. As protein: CASSFGRGTYEQYF.

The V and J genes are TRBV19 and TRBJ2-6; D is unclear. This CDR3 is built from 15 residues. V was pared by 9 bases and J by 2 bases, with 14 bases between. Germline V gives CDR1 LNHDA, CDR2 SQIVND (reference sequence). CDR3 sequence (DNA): TGTGCCAGCAACCCCCGGGTGCCTGGGGCCAACGTCCTGACTTTC. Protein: CASNPRVPGANVLTF. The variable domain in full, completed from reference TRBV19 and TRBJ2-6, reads DGGITQSPKYLFRKEGQNVTLSCEQNLNHDAMYWYRQDPGQGLRLIYYSQIVNDFQKGDIAEGYSVSREKKESFPLTVTSAQKNPTAFYLCASNPRVPGANVLTFGAGSRLTVL.

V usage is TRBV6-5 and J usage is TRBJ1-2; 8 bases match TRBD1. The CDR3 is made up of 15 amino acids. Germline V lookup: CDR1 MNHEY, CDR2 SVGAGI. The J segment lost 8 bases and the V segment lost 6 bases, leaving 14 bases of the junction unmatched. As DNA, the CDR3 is TGTGCCAGCAGCCAAAGCGGACAGGGTACGAGGGGCTACACCTTC. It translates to CASSQSGQGTRGYTF.

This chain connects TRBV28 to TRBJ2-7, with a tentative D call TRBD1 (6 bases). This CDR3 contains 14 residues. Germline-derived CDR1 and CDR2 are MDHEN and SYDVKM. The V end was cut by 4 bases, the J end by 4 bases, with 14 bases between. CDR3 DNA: TGTGCCAGCAGTTCACCCGGGACACCTTACGAGCAGTACTTC. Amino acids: CASSSPGTPYEQYF.

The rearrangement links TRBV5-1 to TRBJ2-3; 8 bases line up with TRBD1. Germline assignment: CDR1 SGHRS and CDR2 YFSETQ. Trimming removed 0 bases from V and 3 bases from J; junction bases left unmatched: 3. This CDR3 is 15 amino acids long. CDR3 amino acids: CASSLEGQATDTQYF. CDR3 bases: TGCGCCAGCAGCTTGGAGGGACAGGCGACAGATACGCAGTATTTT.

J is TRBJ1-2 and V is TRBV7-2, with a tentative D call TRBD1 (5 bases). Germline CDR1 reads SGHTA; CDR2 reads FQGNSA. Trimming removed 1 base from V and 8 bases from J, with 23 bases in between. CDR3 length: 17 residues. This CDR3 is CASSLDGLDSVLMGYTF. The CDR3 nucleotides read TGTGCCAGCAGCTTAGATGGGCTAGACAGCGTGCTTATGGGCTACACCTTC.

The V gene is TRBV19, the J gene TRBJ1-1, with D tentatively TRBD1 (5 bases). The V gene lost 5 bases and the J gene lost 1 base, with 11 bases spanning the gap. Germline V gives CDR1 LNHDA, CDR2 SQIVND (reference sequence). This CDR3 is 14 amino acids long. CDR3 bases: TGTGCCAGTAGTTACCAGGGTCAGAACACTGAAGCTTTCTTT. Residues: CASSYQGQNTEAFF.

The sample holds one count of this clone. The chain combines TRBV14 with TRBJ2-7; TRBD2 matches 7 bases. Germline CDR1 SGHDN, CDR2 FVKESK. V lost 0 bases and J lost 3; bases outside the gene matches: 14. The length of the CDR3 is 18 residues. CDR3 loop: CASSQDHLSGGYVYEQYF. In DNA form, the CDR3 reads TGTGCCAGCAGCCAAGATCACCTTTCGGGGGGATATGTCTACGAGCAGTACTTC.

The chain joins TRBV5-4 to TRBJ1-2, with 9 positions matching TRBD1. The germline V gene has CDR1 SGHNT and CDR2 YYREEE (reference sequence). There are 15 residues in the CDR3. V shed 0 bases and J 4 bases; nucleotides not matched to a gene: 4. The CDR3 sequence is CASSLALDRGYGYTF. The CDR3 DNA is TGTGCCAGCAGCTTGGCCCTGGACAGGGGCTATGGCTACACCTTC.

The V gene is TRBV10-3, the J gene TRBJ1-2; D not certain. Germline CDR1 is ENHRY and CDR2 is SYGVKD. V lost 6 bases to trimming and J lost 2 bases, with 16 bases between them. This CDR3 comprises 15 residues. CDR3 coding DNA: TGTGCCATCAGAGAGAATCCTAAGCTCAACTATGGCTACACCTTC. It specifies CAIRENPKLNYGYTF.

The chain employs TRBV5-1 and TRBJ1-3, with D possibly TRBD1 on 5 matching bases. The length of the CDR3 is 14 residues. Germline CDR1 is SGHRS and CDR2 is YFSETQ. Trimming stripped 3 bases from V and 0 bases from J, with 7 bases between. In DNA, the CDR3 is TGCGCCAGCAGCTCCAGGGCCTCTGGAAACACCATATATTTT. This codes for CASSSRASGNTIYF.

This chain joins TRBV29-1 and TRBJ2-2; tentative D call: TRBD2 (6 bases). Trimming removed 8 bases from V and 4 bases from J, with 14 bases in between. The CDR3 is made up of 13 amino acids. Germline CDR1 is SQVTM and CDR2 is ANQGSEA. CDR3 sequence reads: CSLRRESTGELFF. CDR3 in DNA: TGCAGCCTCCGGAGGGAGTCCACCGGGGAGCTGTTTTTT.

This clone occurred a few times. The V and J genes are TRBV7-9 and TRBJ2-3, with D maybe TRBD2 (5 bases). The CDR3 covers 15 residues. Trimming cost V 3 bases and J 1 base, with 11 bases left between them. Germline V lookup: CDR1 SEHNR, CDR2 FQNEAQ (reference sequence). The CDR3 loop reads CASSLVGEGTDTQYF. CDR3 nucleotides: TGTGCCAGCAGCTTGGTGGGAGAGGGCACAGATACGCAGTATTTT.

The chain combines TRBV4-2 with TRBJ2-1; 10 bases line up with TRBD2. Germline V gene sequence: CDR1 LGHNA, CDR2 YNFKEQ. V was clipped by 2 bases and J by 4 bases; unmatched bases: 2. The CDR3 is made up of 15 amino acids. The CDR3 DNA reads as TGTGCCAGCAGCCAAACTAGCGGGATTTACAATGAGCAGTTCTTC. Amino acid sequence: CASSQTSGIYNEQFF.

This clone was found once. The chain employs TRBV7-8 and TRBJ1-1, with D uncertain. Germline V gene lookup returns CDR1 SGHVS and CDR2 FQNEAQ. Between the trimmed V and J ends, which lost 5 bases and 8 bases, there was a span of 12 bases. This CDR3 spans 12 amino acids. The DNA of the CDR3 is TGTGCCAGCAGCCTCGGGAGGGAAGAAGCTTTCTTT. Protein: CASSLGREEAFF.

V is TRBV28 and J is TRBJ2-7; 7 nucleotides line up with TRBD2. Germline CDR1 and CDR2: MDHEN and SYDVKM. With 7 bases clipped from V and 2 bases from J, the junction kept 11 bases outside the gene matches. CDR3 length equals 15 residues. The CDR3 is CASKIQAGQPYEQYF. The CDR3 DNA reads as TGTGCCAGCAAAATTCAAGCGGGGCAACCCTACGAGCAGTACTTC.

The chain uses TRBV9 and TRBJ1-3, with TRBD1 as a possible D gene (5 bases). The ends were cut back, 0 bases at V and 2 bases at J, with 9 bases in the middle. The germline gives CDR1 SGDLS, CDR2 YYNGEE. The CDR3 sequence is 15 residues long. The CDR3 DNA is TGTGCCAGCAGCGTAGCAGGGTCACCTGGAAACACCATATATTTT. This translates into CASSVAGSPGNTIYF.

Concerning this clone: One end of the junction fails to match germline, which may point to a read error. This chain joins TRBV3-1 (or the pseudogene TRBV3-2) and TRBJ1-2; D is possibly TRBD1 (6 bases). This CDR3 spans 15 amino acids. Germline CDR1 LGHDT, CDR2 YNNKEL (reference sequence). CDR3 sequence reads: CASRNGTTRGGPLWF. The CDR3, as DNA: TGTGCCAGCAGAAATGGGACAACCAGGGGCGGCCCCCTATGGTTC.

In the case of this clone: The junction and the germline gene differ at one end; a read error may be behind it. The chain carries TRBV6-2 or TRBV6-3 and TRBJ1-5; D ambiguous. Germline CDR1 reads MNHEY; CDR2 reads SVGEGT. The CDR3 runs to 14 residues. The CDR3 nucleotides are TGTGCCAGCACCCCCACGACGGGGAATCCGCCCCAGCATTTT. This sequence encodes CASTPTTGNPPQHF.

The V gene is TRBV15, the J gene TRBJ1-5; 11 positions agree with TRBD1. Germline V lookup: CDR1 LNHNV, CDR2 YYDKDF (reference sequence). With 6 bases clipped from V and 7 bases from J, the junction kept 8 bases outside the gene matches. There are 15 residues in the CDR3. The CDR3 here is CATRRDRGTVQPQHF. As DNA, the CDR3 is TGTGCCACCAGGCGGGACAGGGGGACGGTCCAGCCCCAGCATTTT.